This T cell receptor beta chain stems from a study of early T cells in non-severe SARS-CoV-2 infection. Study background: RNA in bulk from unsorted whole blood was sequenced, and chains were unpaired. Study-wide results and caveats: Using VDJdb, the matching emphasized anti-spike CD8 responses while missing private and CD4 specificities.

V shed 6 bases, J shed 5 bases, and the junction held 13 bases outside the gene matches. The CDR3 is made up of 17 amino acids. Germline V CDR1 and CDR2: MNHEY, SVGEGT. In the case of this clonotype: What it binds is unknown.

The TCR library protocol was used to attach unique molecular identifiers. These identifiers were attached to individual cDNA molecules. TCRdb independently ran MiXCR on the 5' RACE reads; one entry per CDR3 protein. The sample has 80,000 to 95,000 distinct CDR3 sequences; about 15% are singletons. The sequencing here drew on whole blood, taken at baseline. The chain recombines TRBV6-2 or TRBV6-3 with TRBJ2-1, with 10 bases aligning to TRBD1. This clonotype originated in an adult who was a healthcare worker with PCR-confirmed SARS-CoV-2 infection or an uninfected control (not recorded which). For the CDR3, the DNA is TGTGCCAGCAGAGGACAGGGGGTACCCCTCGAGGACAATGAGCAGTTCTTC. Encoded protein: CASRGQGVPLEDNEQFF.